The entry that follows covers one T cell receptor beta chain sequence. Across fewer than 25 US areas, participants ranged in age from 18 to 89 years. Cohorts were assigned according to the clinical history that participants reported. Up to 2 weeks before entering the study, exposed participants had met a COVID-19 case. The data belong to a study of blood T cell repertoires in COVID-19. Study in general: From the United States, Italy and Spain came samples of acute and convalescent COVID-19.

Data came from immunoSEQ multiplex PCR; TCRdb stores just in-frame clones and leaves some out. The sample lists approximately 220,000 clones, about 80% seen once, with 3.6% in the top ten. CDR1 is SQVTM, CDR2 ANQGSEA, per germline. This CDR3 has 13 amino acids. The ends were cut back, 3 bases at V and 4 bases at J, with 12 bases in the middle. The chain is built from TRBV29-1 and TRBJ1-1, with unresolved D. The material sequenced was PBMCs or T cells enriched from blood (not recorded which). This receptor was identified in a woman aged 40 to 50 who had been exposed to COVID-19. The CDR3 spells CSVDGPVVTEAFF. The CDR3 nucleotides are TGCAGCGTTGATGGTCCGGTCGTCACTGAAGCTTTCTTT.